This T cell receptor beta chain comes out of a study of Ad26.COV2.S vaccination and SARS-CoV-2 variants. Study at large: Among those in the COV1001 Ad26.COV2.S trial arm was the donor.

As for this clone: What it binds is not known.

Whole-study findings and limits: Responses of T cells in total may have been underestimated by the TCR breadth and depth analyses. Researchers reported similar non-spike TCR breadth in vaccine and placebo recipients.

The assay was immunoSEQ multiplex PCR, and TCRdb's table has in-frame clones only and misses some. In the table there are about 370,000 clones, 75% to 90% of which are singletons. This CDR3 is built from 19 residues. With V trimmed by 0 bases and J by 7 bases, 15 bases remained unmatched. CDR1 is LGHNA and CDR2 is YSLEER in the germline V gene. Treatment here: around 19 received Ad26.COV2.S at low or high dose, single or two shots; 5 received placebo; per-sample allocation not given. It was on day 63 after the first vaccine or placebo injection that samples were taken. The sequences come from peripheral blood, collected in a trial of Ad26.COV2.S vaccine versus placebo. The chain employs TRBV4-3 and TRBJ1-6, with 7 bases identical to TRBD1. The source of this sequence is a person between 18 and 59 years old who received the Ad26.COV2.S COVID-19 vaccine or a placebo. Here the CDR3 DNA reads TGCGCCAGCAGCCAAGATTGGGGTCCGGTGACAGGGAGGAATTCACCCCTCCACTTT. This codes for CASSQDWGPVTGRNSPLHF.